This T cell receptor beta chain was profiled in a study of identical twins. Whole-study findings and limits: The more abundant beta clonotypes in cord blood had fewer insertions, and memory repertoires did not show this. Analyses of zero insertions could be partly confounded by invariant MAIT and iNKT cells. An excess of low generation probability was shown by twin-shared out-of-frame alpha sequences.

All of the donors were Caucasians in good health. This clonotype was detected ten times or more. Its target is unknown. TCRdb independently ran MiXCR on the 5' RACE reads; one entry per CDR3 protein. The sample lists 150,000 or so distinct CDR3 sequences, approximately 3.5% occurring once. This receptor was taken from a man between 18 and 35 years old in good health. The sequencing sample was made of memory T cells sorted from blood.

The DNA of the CDR3 is TGTGCCAGTAGTCCCGCCGGTTTGCTAGCGGGATCGAGCACCGGGGAGCTGTTTTTT. Encoded protein: CASSPAGLLAGSSTGELFF. The J gene is TRBJ2-2, the V gene TRBV19; 9 bases align to TRBD2. Losses at the gene ends were 5 bases for V and 4 bases for J; bases not matched to a gene: 17. This CDR3 has 19 residues. Germline assignment: CDR1 LNHDA and CDR2 SQIVND (reference sequence).